This entry describes one T cell receptor (beta chain). Its antigen is still unknown. This record belongs to a study of cytomegalovirus exposure and HLA in healthy donors. Primers for the PCR totalled 60 Vbeta and 13 Jbeta. Clones were read by immunoSEQ multiplex PCR, and TCRdb kept only the in-frame ones, dropping some. The profile shows some 45,000 clones, around 90% of them singletons. Study-level points and caveats: The classifier reportedly diagnosed cytomegalovirus status with high sensitivity and specificity. The study assumed roughly uniform donor sequencing depth for presence/absence analyses. A previous analysis found most TCR beta V segments productive roughly 87% or roughly 30% of the time.

The donors, nominally healthy at sampling, likely had unrecorded immune exposures. The sample taken for sequencing was PBMCs. The source is a woman aged 40 to 50 in good health and CMV-seropositive.

The CDR3 nucleotides are TGTGCCAGCAGCTTAGGGGGGGAGAATGAGCAGTTCTTC. This gives the protein CASSLGGENEQFF. V is TRBV7-9 and J is TRBJ2-1; D is possibly TRBD2 (6 bases). The germline V gene encodes CDR1 SEHNR and CDR2 FQNEAQ (reference sequence). V was trimmed by 1 base and J by 7 bases, leaving 8 bases between them. CDR3 length: 13 amino acids.